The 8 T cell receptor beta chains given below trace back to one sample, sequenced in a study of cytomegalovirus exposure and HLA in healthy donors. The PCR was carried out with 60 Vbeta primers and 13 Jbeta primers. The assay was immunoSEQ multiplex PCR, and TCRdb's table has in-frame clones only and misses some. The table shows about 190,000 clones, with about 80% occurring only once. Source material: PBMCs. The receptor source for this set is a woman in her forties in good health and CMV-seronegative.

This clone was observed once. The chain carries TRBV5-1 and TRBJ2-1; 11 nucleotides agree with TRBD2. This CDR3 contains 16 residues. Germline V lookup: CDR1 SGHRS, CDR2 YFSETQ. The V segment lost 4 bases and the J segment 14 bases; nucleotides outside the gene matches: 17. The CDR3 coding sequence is TGCGCCAGCAGCGCCGATCCGGGACTAGCGGCCCCAACGGAGTTCTTC. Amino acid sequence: CASSADPGLAAPTEFF. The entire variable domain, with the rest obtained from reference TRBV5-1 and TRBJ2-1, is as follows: KAGVTQTPRYLIKTRGQQVTLSCSPISGHRSVSWYQQTPGQGLQFLFEYFSETQRNKGNFPGRFSGRQFSNSRSEMNVSTLELGDSALYLCASSADPGLAAPTEFFGPGTRLTVL.

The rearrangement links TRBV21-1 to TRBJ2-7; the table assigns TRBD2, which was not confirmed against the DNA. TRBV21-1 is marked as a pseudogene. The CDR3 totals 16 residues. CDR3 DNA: TGTGCCAGCAGCAAAGGGGGAGCAGCCACCCCCAACGAGCAGTACGTC. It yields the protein CASSKGGAATPNEQYV.

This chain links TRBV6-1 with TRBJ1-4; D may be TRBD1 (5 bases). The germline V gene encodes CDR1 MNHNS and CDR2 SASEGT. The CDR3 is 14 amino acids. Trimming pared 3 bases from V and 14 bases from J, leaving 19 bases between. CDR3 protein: CASSDLTLRGGLFF. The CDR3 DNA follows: TGTGCCAGCAGTGATTTGACCCTGCGGGGGGGTCTGTTTTTT.

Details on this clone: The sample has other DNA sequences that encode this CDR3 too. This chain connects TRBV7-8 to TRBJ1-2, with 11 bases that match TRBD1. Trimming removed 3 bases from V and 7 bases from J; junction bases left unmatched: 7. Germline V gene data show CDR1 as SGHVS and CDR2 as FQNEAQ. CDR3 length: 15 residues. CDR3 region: CASSLGSDRGRGYTF. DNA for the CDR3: TGTGCCAGCAGCTTGGGATCGGACAGGGGGCGTGGCTACACCTTC.

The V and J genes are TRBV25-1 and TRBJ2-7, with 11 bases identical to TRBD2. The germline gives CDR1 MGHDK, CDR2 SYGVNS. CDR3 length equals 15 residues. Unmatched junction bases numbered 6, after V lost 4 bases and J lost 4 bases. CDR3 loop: CASSGRTSGHYEQYF. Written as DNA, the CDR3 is TGTGCCAGCAGTGGACGGACTAGCGGGCATTACGAGCAGTACTTC.

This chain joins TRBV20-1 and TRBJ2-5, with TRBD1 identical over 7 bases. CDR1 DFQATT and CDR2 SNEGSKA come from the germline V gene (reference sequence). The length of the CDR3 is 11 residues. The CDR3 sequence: CSGQDQETQYF. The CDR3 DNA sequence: TGCAGCGGACAGGACCAAGAGACCCAGTACTTC.

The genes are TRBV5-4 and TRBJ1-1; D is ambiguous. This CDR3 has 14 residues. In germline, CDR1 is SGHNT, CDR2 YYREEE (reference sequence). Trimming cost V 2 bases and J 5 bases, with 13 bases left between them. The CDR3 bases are TGTGCCAGCAGCTTTTGGACTCAAGGAACTGAAGCTTTCTTT. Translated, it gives CASSFWTQGTEAFF.

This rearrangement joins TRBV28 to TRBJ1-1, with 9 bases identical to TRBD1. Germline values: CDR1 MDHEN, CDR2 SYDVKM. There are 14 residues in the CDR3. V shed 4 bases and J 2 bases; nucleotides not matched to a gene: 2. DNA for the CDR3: TGTGCCAGCAGTTCGGGACAGGGTAACACTGAAGCTTTCTTT. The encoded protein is CASSSGQGNTEAFF.